Here is one T cell receptor (beta chain) with its context. Germline loops: CDR1 MDHEN, CDR2 SYDVKM. The CDR3 totals 13 residues. The V and J ends lost 4 bases and 2 bases respectively, with 8 bases between them. Produced via immunoSEQ multiplex PCR; TCRdb's table is partial and in-frame only. The sample shows approximately 2,200,000 clones, about 92% of them seen only once. The naive CD8 population came from CD45RO-negative cells selected for CCR7, without terminally differentiated effector memory CD45RA+ cells. This entry comes from a study of shared clonotypes between healthy human individuals. The origin of this receptor is a man between 18 and 29 years old in good health. Some clones in this sample may be carry-over from other donors' samples. The chain combines TRBV28 with TRBJ1-2; D unclear. Sequences were obtained from naive CD8+ T cells from PBMCs. The CDR3 region has the DNA TGTGCCAGCAGTTGGACGGGGAACTATGGCTACACCTTC. Its translation: CASSWTGNYGYTF.